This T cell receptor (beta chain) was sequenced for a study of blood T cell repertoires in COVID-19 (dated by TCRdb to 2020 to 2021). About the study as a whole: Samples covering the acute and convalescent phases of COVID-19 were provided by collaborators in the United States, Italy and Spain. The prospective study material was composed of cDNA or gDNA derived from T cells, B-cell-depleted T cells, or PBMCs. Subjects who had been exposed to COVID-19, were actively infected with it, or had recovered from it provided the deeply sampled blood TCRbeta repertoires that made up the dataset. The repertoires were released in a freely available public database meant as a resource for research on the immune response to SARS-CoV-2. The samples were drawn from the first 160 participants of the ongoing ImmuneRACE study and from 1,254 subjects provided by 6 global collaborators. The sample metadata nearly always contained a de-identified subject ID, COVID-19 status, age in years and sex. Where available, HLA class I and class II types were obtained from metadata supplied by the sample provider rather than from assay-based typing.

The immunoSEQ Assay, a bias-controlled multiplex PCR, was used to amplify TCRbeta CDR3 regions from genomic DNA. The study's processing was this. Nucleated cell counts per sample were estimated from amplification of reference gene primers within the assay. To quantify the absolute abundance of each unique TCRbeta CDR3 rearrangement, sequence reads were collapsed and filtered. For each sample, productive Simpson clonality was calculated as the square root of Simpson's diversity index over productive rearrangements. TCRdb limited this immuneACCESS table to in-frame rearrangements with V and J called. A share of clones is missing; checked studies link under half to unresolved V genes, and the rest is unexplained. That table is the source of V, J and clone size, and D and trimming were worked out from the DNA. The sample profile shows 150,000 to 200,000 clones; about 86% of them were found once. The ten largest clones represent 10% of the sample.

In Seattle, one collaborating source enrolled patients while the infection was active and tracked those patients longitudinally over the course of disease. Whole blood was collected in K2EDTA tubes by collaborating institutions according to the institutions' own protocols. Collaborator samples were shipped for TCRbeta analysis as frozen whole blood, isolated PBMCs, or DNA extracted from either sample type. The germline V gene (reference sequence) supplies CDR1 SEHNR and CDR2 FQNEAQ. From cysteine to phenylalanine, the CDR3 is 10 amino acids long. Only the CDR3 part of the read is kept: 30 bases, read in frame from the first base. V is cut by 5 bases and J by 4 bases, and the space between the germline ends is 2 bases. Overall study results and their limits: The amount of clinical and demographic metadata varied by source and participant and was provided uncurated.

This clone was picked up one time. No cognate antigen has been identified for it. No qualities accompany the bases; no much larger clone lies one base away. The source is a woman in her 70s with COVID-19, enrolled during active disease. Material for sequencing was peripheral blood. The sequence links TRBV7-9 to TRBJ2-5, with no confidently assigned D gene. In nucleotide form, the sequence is TGTGCCAGCAGCCTAGAGACCCAGTACTTC. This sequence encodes CASSLETQYF.